This T cell receptor beta chain came from a study of T cell changes during pregnancy in multiple sclerosis. The CDR3 has 15 amino acids. Germline V gene sequence: CDR1 SEHNR, CDR2 FQNEAQ (reference sequence). Trimming stripped 4 bases from V and 7 bases from J, with 16 bases between. This clone was detected once. Measured with immunoSEQ multiplex PCR; TCRdb has only the in-frame clones, and not every one. The repertoire includes 30,000 to 40,000 clones, about 88% of them detected once, and 8% to 11% sits in the top ten. V and J are TRBV7-9 and TRBJ1-4, with D perhaps matching TRBD1 (5 bases). This receptor was identified in a female donor with multiple sclerosis, enrolled in a pregnancy study. The sequencing used CD8+ T cells from peripheral blood mononuclear cells, collected in the second trimester of pregnancy. CDR3 DNA: TGTGCCAGCAGCTCCCCACGCGGGGCCGGTGAAAAACTGTTTTTT. Its protein product is CASSSPRGAGEKLFF. The entire variable domain, with the rest obtained from reference TRBV7-9 and TRBJ1-4, is as follows: DTGVSQNPRHKITKRGQNVTFRCDPISEHNRLYWYRQTLGQGPEFLTYFQNEAQLEKSRLLSDRFSAERPKGSFSTLEIQRTEQGDSAMYLCASSSPRGAGEKLFFGSGTQLSVL.